The clone carrying this T cell receptor beta chain was counted many times. Mismatch with germline at one junction end may stem from a read error. The germline gives CDR1 MNHEY, CDR2 SVGEGT. This CDR3 has 17 residues. Amplified material comprised TCR beta CDR3 regions derived from RNA transcripts. First-round RT-PCR used HTBI primers; second-round multiplex PCR followed. TCRdb reprocessed the multiplex PCR reads with MiXCR, giving one entry per CDR3 protein. The sample yields 350,000 to 450,000 distinct CDR3 sequences, around 16% seen once. The data were taken from a study of Graves' ophthalmopathy and Graves' hyperthyroidism.

The clonotype comes from a woman in her late teens or twenties with Graves' ophthalmopathy. Sequenced input: peripheral blood. This chain joins TRBV6-2 or TRBV6-3 and TRBJ2-2, with a weak D call TRBD2 (5 bases). The CDR3 protein is CASGYQSGSTNTGELFF. CDR3 DNA sequence: TGTGCCAGCGGTTACCAGTCGGGATCTACGAACACCGGGGAGCTGTTTTTT.